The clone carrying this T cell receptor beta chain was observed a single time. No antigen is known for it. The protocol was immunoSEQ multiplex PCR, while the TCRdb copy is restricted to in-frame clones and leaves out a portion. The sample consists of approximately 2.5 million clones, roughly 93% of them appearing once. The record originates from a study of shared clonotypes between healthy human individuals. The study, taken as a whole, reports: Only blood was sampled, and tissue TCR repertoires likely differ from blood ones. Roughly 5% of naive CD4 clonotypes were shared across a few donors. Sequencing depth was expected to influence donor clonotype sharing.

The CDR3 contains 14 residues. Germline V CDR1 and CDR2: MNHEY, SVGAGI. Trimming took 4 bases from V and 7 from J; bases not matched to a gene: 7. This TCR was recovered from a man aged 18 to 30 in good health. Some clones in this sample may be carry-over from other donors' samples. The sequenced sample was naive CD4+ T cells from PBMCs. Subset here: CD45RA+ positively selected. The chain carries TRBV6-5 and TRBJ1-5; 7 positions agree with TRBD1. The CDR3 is CASSSRTGGQPQHF. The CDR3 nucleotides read TGTGCCAGCAGTTCCAGGACAGGCGGACAGCCCCAGCATTTT.